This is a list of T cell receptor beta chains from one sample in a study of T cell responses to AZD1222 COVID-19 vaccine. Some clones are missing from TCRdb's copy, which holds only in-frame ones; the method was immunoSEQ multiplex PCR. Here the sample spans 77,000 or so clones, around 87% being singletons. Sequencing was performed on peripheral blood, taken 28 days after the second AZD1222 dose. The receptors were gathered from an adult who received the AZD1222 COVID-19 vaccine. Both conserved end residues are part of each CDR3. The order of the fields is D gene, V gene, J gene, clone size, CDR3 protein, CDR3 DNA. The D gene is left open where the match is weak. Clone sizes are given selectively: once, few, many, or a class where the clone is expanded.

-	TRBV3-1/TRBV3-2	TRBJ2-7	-	CASSQDGAIAF	TGTGCCAGCAGCCAAGACGGTGCTATAGCCTTC
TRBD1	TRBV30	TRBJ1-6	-	CAWSRLTGPSSYNSPLHF	TGTGCCTGGAGTCGCCTGACAGGGCCGAGCTCCTATAATTCACCCCTCCACTTT
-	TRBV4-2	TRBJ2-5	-	CASSQEEGGGPETQYF	TGTGCCAGCAGCCAAGAGGAGGGGGGGGGCCCGGAGACCCAGTACTTC
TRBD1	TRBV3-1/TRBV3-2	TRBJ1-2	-	CASSQADRAGGYTF	TGTGCCAGCAGCCAAGCGGACAGGGCAGGTGGCTACACCTTC
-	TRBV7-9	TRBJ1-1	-	CASSLNQGNTEAFF	TGTGCCAGCAGCTTAAATCAGGGCAACACTGAAGCTTTCTTT
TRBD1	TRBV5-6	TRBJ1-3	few	CASSLAGTGVHTIYF	TGTGCCAGCAGCTTGGCCGGGACAGGGGTGCACACCATATATTTT
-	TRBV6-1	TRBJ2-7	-	CASSENRALNF	TGTGCCAGCAGTGAAAACAGGGCACTTAACTTC
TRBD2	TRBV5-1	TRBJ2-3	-	CASSFSGGYTDTQYF	TGCGCCAGCAGCTTCAGCGGGGGGTACACAGATACGCAGTATTTT
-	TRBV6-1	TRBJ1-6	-	CASSEGQISPLHF	TGTGCCAGCAGTGAAGGACAGATTTCACCCCTCCACTTT
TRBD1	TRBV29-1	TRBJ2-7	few	CSVRTGGEQYF	TGCAGCGTCCGCACAGGGGGCGAGCAGTACTTC
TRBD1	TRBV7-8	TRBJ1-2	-	CASSLGPGGAEGYTF	TGTGCCAGCAGCTTAGGGCCAGGGGGCGCGGAAGGCTACACCTTC
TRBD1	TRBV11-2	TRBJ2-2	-	CASSSGGTGELFF	TGTGCCAGCAGCTCAGGGGGCACCGGGGAGCTGTTTTTT
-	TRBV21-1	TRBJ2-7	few	CASSGASTFRAYEQYF	TGTGCCAGCAGCGGTGCGAGCACATTTAGAGCCTACGAGCAGTACTTC
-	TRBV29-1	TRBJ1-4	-	CSVEGGEKLFF	TGCAGCGTTGAGGGGGGTGAAAAACTGTTTTTT
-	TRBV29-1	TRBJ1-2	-	CSVEVGVPYGYTF	TGCAGCGTTGAGGTTGGGGTTCCCTATGGCTACACCTTC
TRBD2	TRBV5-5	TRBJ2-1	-	CASLAGGYNEQFF	TGTGCCAGCCTAGCGGGGGGCTACAATGAGCAGTTCTTC
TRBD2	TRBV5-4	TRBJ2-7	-	CASSPSGGSSYEQYF	TGTGCCAGCAGCCCGAGCGGGGGAAGTTCCTACGAGCAGTACTTC
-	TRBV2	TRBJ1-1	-	CASRRVINTEAFF	TGTGCCAGCAGGAGGGTTATTAACACTGAAGCTTTCTTT
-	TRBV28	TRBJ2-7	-	CASSSTGFHEQYF	TGTGCCAGCAGTAGTACAGGGTTTCACGAGCAGTACTTC
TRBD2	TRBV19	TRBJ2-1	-	CASSIGQLAGDKFF	TGTGCCAGTAGTATAGGACAACTAGCGGGGGACAAGTTCTTC
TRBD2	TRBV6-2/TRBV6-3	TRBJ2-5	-	CASSPPSRLAEETQYF	TGTGCCAGCAGTCCCCCATCCCGACTAGCGGAAGAGACCCAGTACTTC
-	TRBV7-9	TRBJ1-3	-	CASSSRGWDSGNTIYF	TGTGCCAGCAGCTCGAGGGGGTGGGACTCTGGAAACACCATATATTTT
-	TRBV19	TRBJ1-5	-	CASSSTGKWQPQHF	TGTGCCAGTAGCTCAACAGGGAAATGGCAGCCCCAGCATTTT
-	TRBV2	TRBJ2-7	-	CAGVPGLTYEQYF	TGTGCCGGGGTACCGGGACTCACCTACGAGCAGTACTTC
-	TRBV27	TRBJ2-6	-	CASSLLAKGDSGANVLTF	TGTGCCAGCAGTTTACTCGCCAAAGGGGACTCTGGGGCCAACGTCCTGACTTTC
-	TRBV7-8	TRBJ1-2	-	CASGLTGTIFYGYTF	TGTGCCAGCGGACTGACAGGAACTATTTTCTATGGCTACACCTTC
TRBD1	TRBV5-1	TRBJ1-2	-	CASSLSGQGSYGYTF	TGCGCCAGCAGCTTGTCGGGACAGGGGTCCTATGGCTACACCTTC
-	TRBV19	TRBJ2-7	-	CASSIGGDVPYEQYF	TGTGCCAGTAGTATAGGCGGGGACGTCCCCTACGAGCAGTACTTC
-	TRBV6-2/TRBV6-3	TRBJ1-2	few	CASSYGAGDYGYTF	TGTGCCAGCAGTTACGGGGCAGGGGACTATGGCTACACCTTC
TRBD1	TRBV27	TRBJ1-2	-	CASSYRTGVDYGYTF	TGTGCCAGCAGTTACAGGACAGGGGTTGACTATGGCTACACCTTC
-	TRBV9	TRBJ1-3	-	CASSVGPSGFGGGNTIYF	TGTGCCAGCAGCGTAGGCCCCTCAGGTTTCGGAGGAGGAAACACCATATATTTT
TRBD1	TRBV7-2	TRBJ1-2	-	CASSPKGLTGQINYGYTF	TGTGCCAGCAGCCCAAAGGGGCTGACAGGGCAGATTAACTATGGCTACACCTTC
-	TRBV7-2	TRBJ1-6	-	CASSLIFNSPLHF	TGTGCCAGCAGCTTAATCTTTAATTCACCCCTCCACTTT
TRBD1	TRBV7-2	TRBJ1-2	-	CASRPTGDYGYTF	TGTGCCAGCAGGCCCACAGGGGACTATGGCTACACCTTC
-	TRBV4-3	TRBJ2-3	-	CASSNTGEGADTQYF	TGCGCCAGCAGCAACACCGGAGAGGGGGCAGATACGCAGTATTTT
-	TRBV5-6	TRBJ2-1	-	CASGGGEYNEQFF	TGTGCCAGCGGCGGAGGAGAGTACAATGAGCAGTTCTTC
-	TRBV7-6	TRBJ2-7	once	CASSLGPVGREQYF	TGTGCCAGCAGCTTAGGGCCAGTGGGGAGGGAGCAGTACTTC
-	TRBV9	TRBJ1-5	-	CASTPTQTDDSNQPQHF	TGTGCCAGCACCCCAACTCAGACGGACGATAGCAATCAGCCCCAGCATTTT
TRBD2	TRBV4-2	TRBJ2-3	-	CASRPWSGAFTDTQYF	TGTGCCAGCAGGCCCTGGAGCGGGGCCTTCACAGATACGCAGTATTTT
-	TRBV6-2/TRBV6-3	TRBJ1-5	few	CASSAPGYSNQPQHF	TGTGCCAGCAGTGCCCCCGGTTATAGCAATCAGCCCCAGCATTTT
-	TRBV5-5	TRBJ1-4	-	CASSLTVGNEKLFF	TGTGCCAGCAGCTTGACAGTCGGTAATGAAAAACTGTTTTTT